This TCR beta chain derives from a study of blood T cell repertoires in COVID-19. The overall study: PBMCs, B-cell-depleted T cells, or T cells provided the cDNA or gDNA that made up the material.

Libraries were prepared by immunoSEQ multiplex PCR; TCRdb keeps only in-frame clonotypes and omits some of them. This sample has about 200,000 clones, with around 87% found just once. This TCR was recovered from a woman aged 25 to 39 who had recovered from COVID-19. The sequencing sample was made of PBMCs or T cells enriched from blood (not recorded which).

The CDR3 sequence: CASSNRLAGAPDTQYF. In nucleotides, the CDR3 is TGTGCCAGTAGTAACCGTTTAGCGGGAGCTCCAGATACGCAGTATTTT. V and J are TRBV19 and TRBJ2-3, with 9 bases fitting TRBD2. There are 16 residues in the CDR3. Germline V gene data show CDR1 as LNHDA and CDR2 as SQIVND (reference sequence). The ends lost 4 bases at V and 4 bases at J; junction bases unmatched: 9.